Given below is one TCR beta chain in context. A multiplex PCR was run with 60 Vbeta primers and 13 Jbeta primers. Method: immunoSEQ multiplex PCR; TCRdb's copy keeps in-frame clones and lacks some. In the table there are under 250,000 clones, 82% of which are singletons. Germline lookup yields CDR1 MNHEY and CDR2 SVGAGI. V gave up 2 bases and J gave up 8 bases; unmatched junction bases: 14. The CDR3 covers 16 residues. This sample is drawn from a study of cytomegalovirus exposure and HLA in healthy donors. Study information: Earlier results showed approximately 110 million unique TCR beta sequences derived from about 179 million T cells.

The TCR originated in a man between 35 and 55 years old in good health and CMV-seropositive. The rearrangement joins TRBV6-5 to TRBJ1-2, with 7 bases identical to TRBD1. The specimen was PBMCs. CDR3 nucleotides: TGTGCCAGCAGTTACACCGGAGGAGGGGGCGCGGGGGGCTACACCTTC. It specifies CASSYTGGGGAGGYTF.